This T cell receptor beta chain was captured in a study of cytomegalovirus exposure and HLA in healthy donors. The study ran its PCR with 60 Vbeta and 13 Jbeta primers. Profiling relied on immunoSEQ multiplex PCR, and the TCRdb table lists in-frame clones only, not all of them. Among about 170,000 clones listed, under 85% were seen once. Source material: PBMCs. This sequence originates from a man aged 18 to 30 in good health and CMV-seronegative.

The CDR3: CASSLVEVGEAFF. CDR3 sequence (DNA): TGCGCCAGCAGCTTGGTGGAGGTTGGTGAAGCTTTCTTT. The chain employs TRBV5-1 and TRBJ1-1, with unresolved D. CDR1 and CDR2 (germline): SGHRS, YFSETQ. The V end was cut by 0 bases, the J end by 7 bases, with 10 bases between. This CDR3 spans 13 amino acids.